This T cell receptor (beta chain) was sequenced during a study of tumor and adjacent non-tumor tissue in lung cancer. Study information: The patients, 10 men and 5 women, were roughly 31 to 85 with stage I to III disease. Study-level findings and limits: TCR diversity was significantly greater in tumor than normal lung tissue.

Regarding this clonotype: Its antigen remains unknown. The junction and the germline gene differ at one end; a read error may be behind it.

A modified ARM-PCR protocol with three rounds of nested PCR amplified TCRbeta. TCRdb used MiXCR to reprocess the multiplex PCR reads, holding one entry per CDR3 protein. The data contain roughly 220,000 distinct CDR3 sequences, around 70% of them seen just once; the ten biggest clones take up roughly a quarter. Germline lookup yields CDR1 DFQATT and CDR2 SNEGSKA (reference sequence). This CDR3 has 14 amino acids. The template was RNA from unsorted bulk tissue. The TCR originated in a man in his sixties with non-small cell lung cancer. The rearrangement links TRBV20-1 to TRBJ2-4; tentatively, D is TRBD1 (5 bases). Sequenced material: lung tumor tissue. The CDR3 region is CGASGRAAKNIQYF. In DNA, the CDR3 is TGCGGTGCTAGTGGCAGGGCAGCCAAAAACATTCAGTACTTC.